This TCR beta chain was sequenced during a study of T cells after yellow fever vaccination. Study-wide background: Where fractions had low cell numbers, libraries were prepared from them with the SMART-Seq v4 Ultra Low Input RNA kit.

TCRdb re-called the 5' RACE reads with MiXCR, one entry per CDR3 protein. This sample has under 550,000 distinct CDR3 sequences; around a fifth occur once, and the top ten carry 16%. Study-wide results and caveats: Abundant clonotypes from the bulk population could get into FACS-sorted repertoires as contaminants. Faster peaking, at day 5 versus 15, marked a secondary response that was weaker.

The CDR3 consists of 14 residues. Germline V CDR1 and CDR2: SEHNR, FQNEAQ (reference sequence). The V end was cut by 4 bases, the J end by 6 bases, with 15 bases between. This clonotype has more than one count but fewer than ten. The target antigen is unknown. The TCR was taken from a man aged 18 to 35 who received the YFV17D yellow fever vaccine. The sequenced sample was PBMCs, obtained 21 days after the first yellow fever vaccination. V is TRBV7-9 and J is TRBJ1-2, with D unclear. The CDR3 bases are TGTGCCAGCAGCTCCTGGGAAACATTGAATGGCTACACCTTC. It yields the protein CASSSWETLNGYTF.